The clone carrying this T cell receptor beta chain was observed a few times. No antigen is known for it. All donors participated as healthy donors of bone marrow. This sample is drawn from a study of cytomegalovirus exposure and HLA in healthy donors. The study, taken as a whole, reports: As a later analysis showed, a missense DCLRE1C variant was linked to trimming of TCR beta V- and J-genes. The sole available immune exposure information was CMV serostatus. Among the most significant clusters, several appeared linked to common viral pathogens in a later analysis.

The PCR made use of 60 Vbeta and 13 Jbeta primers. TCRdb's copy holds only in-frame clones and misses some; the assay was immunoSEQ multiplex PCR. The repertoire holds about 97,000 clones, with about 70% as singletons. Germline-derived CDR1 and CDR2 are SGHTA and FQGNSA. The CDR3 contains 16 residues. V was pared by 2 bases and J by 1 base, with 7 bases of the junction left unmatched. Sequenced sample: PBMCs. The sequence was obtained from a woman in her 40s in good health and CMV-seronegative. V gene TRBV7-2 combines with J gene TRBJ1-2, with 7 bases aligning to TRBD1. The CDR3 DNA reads TGTGCCAGCAGCTTATCCGCGACAGGGAATAACTATGGCTACACCTTC. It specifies CASSLSATGNNYGYTF.